The clone carrying this T cell receptor beta chain appeared many times. The data were obtained in a study of breast tumors, draining lymph nodes, adjacent tissues. TCRdb recomputed calls from the multiplex PCR reads with MiXCR, one row per CDR3 protein. Of tens of thousands of distinct CDR3 sequences listed, approximately 60% are singletons. The CDR3 has 15 residues. The V gene's germline CDR1 is LGHNA and CDR2 YNFKEQ. Trimming left V 1 base short and J 4 bases short, with 13 bases between. The source is a female donor with breast cancer. Some clones in this sample may be carry-over from other donors' samples. Material: tumor-adjacent breast tissue. This chain uses TRBV4-2 with TRBJ1-1, with a weak D call TRBD1 (5 bases). The CDR3 loop reads CASSQGQGRGTEAFF. In DNA form, the CDR3 reads TGTGCCAGCAGCCAAGGGCAGGGCCGGGGCACTGAAGCTTTCTTT.